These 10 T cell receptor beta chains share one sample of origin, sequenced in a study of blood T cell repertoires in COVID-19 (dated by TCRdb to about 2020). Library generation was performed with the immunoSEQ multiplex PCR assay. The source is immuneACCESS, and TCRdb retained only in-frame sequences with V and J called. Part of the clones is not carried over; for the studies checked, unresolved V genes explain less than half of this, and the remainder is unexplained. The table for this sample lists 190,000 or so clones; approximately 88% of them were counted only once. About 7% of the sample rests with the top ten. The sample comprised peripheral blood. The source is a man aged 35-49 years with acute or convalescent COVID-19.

The CDR3 region has the DNA TGTGCCAGCTCTGAGGCACAGGGATCGTTTAACTATGGCTACACCTTC. This codes for CASSEAQGSFNYGYTF. The V gene is TRBV18, the J gene TRBJ1-2; D is possibly TRBD1 (6 bases). The CDR3 consists of 16 residues. Trimming shortened V by 6 bases and J by 1 base, and 18 bases separated the two germline ends. The germline V gene has CDR1 KGHSH and CDR2 LQKENI.

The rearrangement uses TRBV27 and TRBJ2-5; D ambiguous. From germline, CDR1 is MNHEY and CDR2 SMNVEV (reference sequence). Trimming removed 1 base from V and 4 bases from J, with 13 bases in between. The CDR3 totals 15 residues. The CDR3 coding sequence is TGTGCCAGCAGTTTATATACAGATTCCTTAGAGACCCAGTACTTC. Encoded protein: CASSLYTDSLETQYF.

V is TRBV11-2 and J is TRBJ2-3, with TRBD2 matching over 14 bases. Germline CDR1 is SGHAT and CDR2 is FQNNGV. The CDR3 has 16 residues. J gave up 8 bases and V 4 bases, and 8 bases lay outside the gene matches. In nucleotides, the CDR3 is TGTGCCAGCAGCTCCGAGACTAGCGGGGGGGCGGGTACGCAGTATTTT. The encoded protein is CASSSETSGGAGTQYF.

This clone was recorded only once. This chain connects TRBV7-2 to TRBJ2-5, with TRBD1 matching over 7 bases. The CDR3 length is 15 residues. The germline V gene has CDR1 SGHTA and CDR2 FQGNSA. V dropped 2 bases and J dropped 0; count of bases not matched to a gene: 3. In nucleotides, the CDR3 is TGTGCCAGCAGCTTAATGGGGACAGACCAAGAGACCCAGTACTTC. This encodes CASSLMGTDQETQYF. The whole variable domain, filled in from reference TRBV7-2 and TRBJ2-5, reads GAGVSQSPSNKVTEKGKDVELRCDPISGHTALYWYRQSLGQGLEFLIYFQGNSAPDKSGLPSDRFSAERTGGSVSTLTIQRTQQEDSAVYLCASSLMGTDQETQYFGPGTRLLVL.

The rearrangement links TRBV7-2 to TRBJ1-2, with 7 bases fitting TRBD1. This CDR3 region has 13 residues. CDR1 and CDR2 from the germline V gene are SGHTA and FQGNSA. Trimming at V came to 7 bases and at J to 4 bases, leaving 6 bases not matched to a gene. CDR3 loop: CASTLGTVYGYTF. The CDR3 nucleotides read TGTGCCAGCACCCTAGGGACAGTCTATGGCTACACCTTC.

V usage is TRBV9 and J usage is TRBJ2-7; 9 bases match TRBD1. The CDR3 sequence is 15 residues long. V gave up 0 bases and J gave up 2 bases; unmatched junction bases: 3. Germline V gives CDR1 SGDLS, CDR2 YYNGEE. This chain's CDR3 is CASSVGGQGTYEQYF. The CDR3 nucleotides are TGTGCCAGCAGCGTAGGGGGACAGGGAACCTACGAGCAGTACTTC.

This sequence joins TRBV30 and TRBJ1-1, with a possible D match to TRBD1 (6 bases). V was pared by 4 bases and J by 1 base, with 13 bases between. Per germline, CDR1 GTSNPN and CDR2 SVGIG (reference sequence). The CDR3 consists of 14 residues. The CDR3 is CAWTAQGRNTEAFF. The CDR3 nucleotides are TGTGCCTGGACAGCCCAGGGGAGGAACACTGAAGCTTTCTTT.

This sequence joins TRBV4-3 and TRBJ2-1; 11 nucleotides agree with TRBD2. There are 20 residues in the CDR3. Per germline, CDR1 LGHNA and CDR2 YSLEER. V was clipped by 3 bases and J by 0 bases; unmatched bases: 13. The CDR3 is CASSQHSGTSGFSSYNEQFF. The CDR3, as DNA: TGCGCCAGCAGCCAGCATTCCGGGACTAGCGGCTTCAGCTCCTACAATGAGCAGTTCTTC.

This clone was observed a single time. CDR3 nucleotide sequence: TGTGCCAGCAGCGCGGGGGCTAGCGGGTACAATGAGCAGTTCTTC. Translating it yields CASSAGASGYNEQFF. The chain is built from TRBV9 and TRBJ2-1, with 8 bases matching TRBD2. With V trimmed by 3 bases and J by 4 bases, 6 bases remained unmatched. Germline assignment: CDR1 SGDLS and CDR2 YYNGEE. The length of the CDR3 is 15 residues.

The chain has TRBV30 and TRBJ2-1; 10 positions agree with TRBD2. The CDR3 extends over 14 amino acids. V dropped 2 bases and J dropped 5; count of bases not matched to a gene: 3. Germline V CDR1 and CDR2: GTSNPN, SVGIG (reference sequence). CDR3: CAWSSSGGHNEQFF. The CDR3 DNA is TGTGCCTGGAGTTCTAGCGGGGGACACAATGAGCAGTTCTTC.